A selection of T cell receptor beta chains follows, all from one sample in a study of graft-versus-host responses after intestinal transplantation. Produced via immunoSEQ multiplex PCR; TCRdb's table is partial and in-frame only. The sample records 80,000 to 100,000 clones, around 90% being singletons. The antigens for these receptors are not known. The specimen comprised unstimulated CD4+ T cells sorted from spleen or lymph node cells, sampled before intestinal transplant. The receptor set was obtained from a human donor who received an intestinal transplant. Both conserved end residues are trimmed from each CDR3. Each record gives: V gene, CDR3 protein.

TRBV6-5 | ASSYFSGGAGTEAF
TRBV4-2 | ASSQADSLNQPQH
TRBV18 | ASSPVAGTNTGELF
TRBV9 | ASSVRAFDYGYT
TRBV28 | ASSLYGTGFF
TRBV2 | ASGQGPETQY
TRBV11-2 | ASSLDPRQEVETQY
TRBV5-1 | ASSLETIAGGPYEQY
TRBV2 | ASSAGQNYGYT
TRBV10-1 | ASSDARNSPLH
TRBV2 | ASQTLAGGIGELF
TRBV18 | ASSSSMGGQETQY
TRBV11-2 | ASSSDRDYEQY
TRBV6-4 | ASALDSLYGELF
TRBV12-2 | ASRLQGTGVNQPQH
TRBV9 | ASSPQTLTDTQY